The following is a T cell receptor beta chain sequence with its context. The source of the sample is a study of early T cells in non-severe SARS-CoV-2 infection. Trimming took 4 bases from V and 10 from J, leaving 13 bases between them. The CDR3 length is 12 residues. MiXCR, applied by TCRdb to the 5' RACE reads, yields one record per CDR3 protein. Among about 54,000 distinct CDR3 sequences, 7.7% were seen once, and the ten largest hold under 12%. Sample: whole blood, taken at baseline. The clonotype was recovered from an adult who was a healthcare worker with PCR-confirmed SARS-CoV-2 infection or an uninfected control (not recorded which). The chain has TRBV12-3 or TRBV12-4 and TRBJ2-5; maybe TRBD2 (5 bases). The CDR3 loop reads CASSYLSSGQYF. CDR3 nucleotides: TGTGCCAGCAGTTACTTATCGAGCGGCCAGTACTTC.